This T cell receptor (beta chain) was obtained from a study of T-cell reconstitution after alpha-beta-depleted transplantation in children. Unique molecular identifiers were used to barcode this TCRbeta library. TCRdb re-derived calls from the PCR reads in MiXCR, one entry per CDR3 protein. The repertoire consists of 500,000 to 600,000 distinct CDR3 sequences, with approximately 30% occurring once and the leading ten covering about 2.3%. V lost 5 bases and J lost 1; bases outside the gene matches: 5. Per the germline V gene, CDR1 is MNHEY and CDR2 is SVGAGI. The CDR3 loop spans 15 amino acids. This clonotype was counted a few times.

This sequence originates from a human donor who donated a stem cell graft to a child with aplastic anemia. V gene TRBV6-5 combines with J gene TRBJ2-3; TRBD2 agrees at 8 bases. This specimen consisted of PBMCs from the stem cell graft donor, obtained from the stem cell graft. The CDR3 DNA follows: TGTGCCAGCAGTAGGACTAGCTGGGGCACAGATACGCAGTATTTT. Encoded protein: CASSRTSWGTDTQYF.